This T cell receptor beta chain was captured in a study of shared clonotypes between healthy human individuals. Profiling relied on immunoSEQ multiplex PCR, and the TCRdb table lists in-frame clones only, not all of them. The table shows hundreds of thousands of clones, with around three quarters occurring only once. Germline CDR1 reads ENHRY; CDR2 reads SYGVKD. There are 15 residues in the CDR3. The V gene lost 6 bases and the J gene lost 5 bases, with 19 bases spanning the gap. The sequencing sample was made of PBMCs. This sequence joins TRBV10-3 and TRBJ2-5, with unresolved D. The receptor's source is a woman between 40 and 55 years old in good health. Some clones in this sample may be carry-over from other donors' samples. CDR3 sequence: CAISNPPGSSETQYF. In DNA form, the CDR3 reads TGTGCCATCAGCAACCCGCCCGGGTCCTCGGAGACCCAGTACTTC.